This entry lists 17 T cell receptor beta chains sequenced from one sample in a study of Ad26.COV2.S vaccination and SARS-CoV-2 variants. Treatment described: 15 to 20 received Ad26.COV2.S at low or high dose, single or two shots; 5 received placebo; per-sample allocation not given. Samples came from day 63 after the first vaccine or placebo injection. The method was immunoSEQ multiplex PCR; TCRdb's version includes in-frame clones alone and lacks a portion of them. The sample shows some 480,000 clones, about 83% of them seen only once. The material was peripheral blood, obtained in a trial of Ad26.COV2.S vaccine versus placebo. The receptors come from a person between 18 and 60 years old who received the Ad26.COV2.S COVID-19 vaccine or a placebo.

This clone was detected a few times. The chain combines TRBV28 with TRBJ1-5; D not resolved. V shed 8 bases and J shed 5 bases, with 7 bases lying between them. The CDR3 runs 11 residues. Looked up from germline, CDR1 is MDHEN and CDR2 is SYDVKM. CDR3 nucleotides: TGTGCCAGCTTAAAGGATCAGCCCCAGCATTTT. It yields the protein CASLKDQPQHF.

The chain is built from TRBV7-8 and TRBJ1-1; the D is unclear. V dropped 0 bases and J dropped 1 base, with 6 bases sitting between them. The germline CDR1 and CDR2 sequences are SGHVS and FQNEAQ. The CDR3 is 14 residues long. The CDR3 sequence: CASSLALRNTEAFF. The DNA for the CDR3 is TGTGCCAGCAGCTTAGCGCTTCGGAACACTGAAGCTTTCTTT.

The chain recombines TRBV4-2 with TRBJ1-4, with D unclear. The CDR3 has 12 residues. Per the germline V gene, CDR1 is LGHNA and CDR2 is YNFKEQ. The ends were cut back, 2 bases at V and 7 bases at J, with 5 bases in the middle. The CDR3 nucleotides read TGTGCCAGCAGCCAAATTCTTGAAAAACTGTTTTTT. It specifies CASSQILEKLFF.

The chain links TRBV6-5 to TRBJ2-3, with D unresolved. V was trimmed by 7 bases and J by 4 bases, leaving 9 bases between them. The CDR3 extends over 12 amino acids. Germline lookup yields CDR1 MNHEY and CDR2 SVGAGI. The CDR3 nucleotides read TGTGCCAGCAAAGGAATATCAGATACGCAGTATTTT. Protein: CASKGISDTQYF.

The chain recombines TRBV6-5 with TRBJ1-2, with no clear D. Germline V gene data show CDR1 as MNHEY and CDR2 as SVGAGI. Trimming shortened V by 6 bases and J by 7 bases, and 18 bases separated the two germline ends. This CDR3 region has 14 residues. The CDR3 nucleotides are TGTGCCAGCAGCACCGGGCCACGGGAGGGTGGCTACACCTTC. It yields the protein CASSTGPREGGYTF.

This clone was seen only a few times. This sequence joins TRBV4-3 and TRBJ1-2; D is undetermined. The germline gives CDR1 LGHNA, CDR2 YSLEER. The CDR3 is 14 residues long. V lost 4 bases and J 0 bases, leaving 9 bases between the germline ends. DNA for the CDR3: TGCGCCAGCAGCCCTACAGACCCTAACTATGGCTACACCTTC. It codes for CASSPTDPNYGYTF.

The chain recombines TRBV19 with TRBJ2-2; D not resolved. CDR3 size: 16 residues. The germline V gene has CDR1 LNHDA and CDR2 SQIVND (reference sequence). Deletions cut 4 bases from V and 3 bases from J, with 15 bases between. This CDR3 is CASSNPSAADTGELFF. CDR3 sequence (DNA): TGTGCCAGTAGTAACCCGTCTGCGGCAGACACCGGGGAGCTGTTTTTT.

This clone was recorded once. Within the sample, other DNA sequences also encode this same CDR3. CDR3 loop: CASSLGGQGAFEQYF. The DNA of the CDR3 is TGTGCCAGCAGCTTGGGAGGACAGGGGGCCTTCGAGCAGTACTTC. This chain uses TRBV5-4 with TRBJ2-7; 11 bases are shared with TRBD1. After removal of 0 bases from V and 6 bases from J, the junction contained 5 bases not matched to a gene. Per germline, CDR1 SGHNT and CDR2 YYREEE (reference sequence). This CDR3 is 15 amino acids long.

This clone was observed a single time. This chain links TRBV5-1 with TRBJ2-1, with 11 bases aligning to TRBD2. There are 17 residues in the CDR3. With V trimmed by 4 bases and J by 7 bases, 13 bases remained unmatched. The germline V gene encodes CDR1 SGHRS and CDR2 YFSETQ. CDR3 amino acids: CASSPLAGGGHGNEQFF. As DNA, the CDR3 is TGCGCCAGCAGCCCGCTAGCGGGAGGTGGGCATGGGAATGAGCAGTTCTTC.

Many counts were recorded for this clone. V gene TRBV28 combines with J gene TRBJ1-4, with D possibly matching TRBD1 (6 bases). The V end lost 7 bases, the J end lost 8 bases, and 14 bases lay between the germline ends. The CDR3 has 13 amino acids. The germline V gene has CDR1 MDHEN and CDR2 SYDVKM. The CDR3 DNA sequence: TGTGCCAGCACCTGGGGGCGCAGAGAAAAACTGTTTTTT. Encoded protein: CASTWGRREKLFF.

This clone appeared once. The gene calls are TRBV15 and TRBJ2-5; 7 bases align to TRBD2. Germline CDR1 is LNHNV and CDR2 is YYDKDF (reference sequence). The CDR3 is 16 residues long. V lost 7 bases to trimming and J lost 5 bases; unmatched junction nucleotides: 16. In DNA form, the CDR3 reads TGTGCCACCACCCCAAGACCAGGAGGGCGGGGGGAGACCCAGTACTTC. It codes for CATTPRPGGRGETQYF.

This chain connects TRBV19 to TRBJ2-7, with 8 bases lining up with TRBD2. The germline gives CDR1 LNHDA, CDR2 SQIVND (reference sequence). V lost 5 bases to trimming and J lost 3 bases; unmatched junction nucleotides: 6. The CDR3 has 14 amino acids. The CDR3 region has the DNA TGTGCCAGTAGTCCTCGGCTAGCGGGCTACGAGCAGTACTTC. Protein product: CASSPRLAGYEQYF.

This clone was counted once. The chain uses TRBV30 and TRBJ2-1; 7 bases are shared with TRBD2. Losses at the gene ends were 1 base for V and 8 bases for J; bases not matched to a gene: 5. From germline, CDR1 is GTSNPN and CDR2 SVGIG (reference sequence). The CDR3 sequence is 13 residues long. CDR3 sequence (DNA): TGTGCCTGGAGTGGGGGGAGGGGCCATGAGCAGTTCTTC. It translates to CAWSGGRGHEQFF.

The gene calls are TRBV28 and TRBJ1-5, with D maybe TRBD1 (5 bases). Deletions cut 2 bases from V and 7 bases from J, with 15 bases between. The CDR3 is 15 residues long. Germline loops: CDR1 MDHEN, CDR2 SYDVKM. DNA for the CDR3: TGTGCCAGCAGTTTAAGTGGTGCAGGGCTCCAGCCCCAGCATTTT. Translation gives CASSLSGAGLQPQHF.

The chain recombines TRBV2 with TRBJ2-3; 7 bases are shared with TRBD1. V trimming: 6 bases; J trimming: 9 bases; junction bases outside the gene matches: 15. Per the germline V gene, CDR1 is SNHLY and CDR2 is FYNNEI. The CDR3 is 15 residues long. This CDR3 reads CASRRQGAGQYTQYF. CDR3 sequence (DNA): TGTGCCAGCAGGAGACAGGGCGCAGGGCAATACACGCAGTATTTT.

CDR3 nucleotide sequence: TGTGCCAGCTCAGCCGACAGGTCCTACGAGCAGTACTTC. Translation: CASSADRSYEQYF. The rearrangement uses TRBV18 and TRBJ2-7; weak D call: TRBD1 (6 bases). Germline values: CDR1 KGHSH, CDR2 LQKENI. V shed 5 bases and J shed 1 base, with 9 bases lying between them. This CDR3 comprises 13 residues.

The chain links TRBV24-1 to TRBJ2-3, with D uncertain. There are 13 residues in the CDR3. Trimming pared 4 bases from V and 0 bases from J, leaving 4 bases between. CDR1 and CDR2 (germline): KGHDR, SFDVKD. The CDR3 sequence is CATSDPSTDTQYF. DNA for the CDR3: TGTGCCACCAGTGACCCCAGCACAGATACGCAGTATTTT.